The entry that follows covers one T cell receptor (beta chain) sequence. The data derive from a study of blood T cell repertoires in COVID-19. The wider study: The United States, Italy and Spain supplied acute and convalescent COVID-19 samples.

Libraries were prepared by immunoSEQ multiplex PCR; TCRdb keeps only in-frame clonotypes and omits some of them. This sample carries 150,000 to 200,000 clones, about 84% of them seen once, and the ten largest clones take more than 7.5%. CDR3 length: 13 residues. CDR1 and CDR2 from the germline V gene are SQVTM and ANQGSEA. V was shortened by 7 bases and J by 3 bases, with 13 bases between the two germline ends. Sequenced input: PBMCs or T cells enriched from blood (not recorded which). The J gene is TRBJ2-1, the V gene TRBV29-1, with D tentatively TRBD2 (6 bases). This clonotype originated in a woman in her 30s who had recovered from COVID-19. The CDR3 DNA sequence: TGCAGCGGCAGTAGCGGCCTCTACAATGAGCAGTTCTTC. This gives the protein CSGSSGLYNEQFF.